This note documents a single TCR beta chain sequence. Profiled with immunoSEQ multiplex PCR; TCRdb holds only in-frame clones, not every one. The sample includes approximately 50,000 clones, approximately 90% of them seen just once. Trimming took off 2 bases at V and 2 bases at J, with 9 bases between the two ends. This CDR3 has 14 residues. Germline V CDR1 and CDR2: SGHNT, YENEEA. The data derive from a study of glioma-infiltrating T cells after dendritic cell vaccination. Time point indicated: after dendritic cell vaccination, including at tumor progression/relapse. The source is a human donor with glioblastoma. V gene TRBV11-3 combines with J gene TRBJ2-5, with a tentative D call TRBD1 (6 bases). This specimen was blood, taken after dendritic cell vaccination. This CDR3 reads CASSLQGLQETQYF. DNA of the CDR3: TGTGCCAGCAGCTTACAGGGGTTGCAAGAGACCCAGTACTTC.